This T cell receptor (beta chain) was profiled in a study of PD-1 blockade in classical Hodgkin lymphoma. The overall study: Nivolumab 3 mg/kg was given intravenously every 2 weeks. Study-level points and caveats: Partial responders and progressors had significantly lower baseline TCR diversity. In newly diagnosed patients, baseline TCR diversity was reportedly below that of healthy donors.

The table came from immunoSEQ multiplex PCR; TCRdb's copy has only in-frame clones and leaves some out. The repertoire holds approximately 150,000 clones, 78% seen once, with roughly 9.2% in the top ten. Regarding this clone: Antigen specificity is unknown.

Each patient relapsed following autologous stem cell transplantation, and prior brentuximab vedotin exposure differed. V lost 0 bases, J lost 4 bases, and 10 bases lay in between. Germline values: CDR1 SGHRS, CDR2 YFSETQ. The CDR3 has 14 residues. The chain has TRBV5-1 and TRBJ1-1, with D perhaps TRBD1 (6 bases). The sequence came from a human donor with classical Hodgkin lymphoma. The sample in question was peripheral blood mononuclear cells (PBMCs), obtained before the second cycle of nivolumab. The CDR3 DNA follows: TGCGCCAGCAGCTTGGCCCCGGGGGCCACTGAAGCTTTCTTT. It is translated as CASSLAPGATEAFF.